A single sample gave rise to the 10 T cell receptor beta chains below, sequenced in a study of control samples from healthy donors and cancer patients. Method: immunoSEQ multiplex PCR; TCRdb's copy keeps in-frame clones and lacks some. This sample has around 230,000 clones, with 90% to 95% found just once. The sequencing input was blood. The receptor source for this set is a man aged 50-59 years in good health.

The chain uses TRBV4-3 and TRBJ2-7, with 8 bases fitting TRBD2. The germline CDR1 and CDR2 sequences are LGHNA and YSLEER. This CDR3 comprises 15 residues. Germline trimming cut 4 bases from V and 1 base from J; bases unmatched to any gene: 6. The chain's CDR3 is CASSLERGPSYEQYF. In DNA, the CDR3 is TGCGCCAGCAGCCTCGAGCGGGGGCCGTCCTACGAGCAGTACTTC.

This sequence joins TRBV5-1 and TRBJ1-2; TRBD1 matches 9 bases. Per the germline V gene, CDR1 is SGHRS and CDR2 is YFSETQ. This CDR3 has 14 residues. Trimming removed 2 bases from V and 8 bases from J; junction bases left unmatched: 7. CDR3 amino acids: CASSFTQGAEGYTF. The CDR3 nucleotides read TGCGCCAGCAGCTTTACACAGGGGGCGGAAGGCTACACCTTC.

The chain has TRBV9 and TRBJ1-4, with a possible D match to TRBD1 (6 bases). The CDR3 is 15 amino acids. CDR1 and CDR2 from the germline V gene are SGDLS and YYNGEE. Trimming stripped 0 bases from V and 6 bases from J, with 12 bases between. The CDR3 is CASSVGQDLDEKLFF. DNA of the CDR3: TGTGCCAGCAGCGTAGGACAGGACCTAGATGAAAAACTGTTTTTT.

The chain carries TRBV5-5 and TRBJ1-5; D not certain. Germline lookup yields CDR1 SGHKS and CDR2 YYEKEE (reference sequence). This CDR3 has 16 residues. V lost 0 bases and J 6 bases, leaving 16 bases between the germline ends. The CDR3 bases are TGTGCCAGCAGCTTGGCCTCGACCGCTGGCGGTCAGCCCCAGCATTTT. Its protein product is CASSLASTAGGQPQHF.

Here the CDR3 reads CARRRGFRGDTQYF. In DNA, the CDR3 is TGTGCCAGAAGACGGGGGTTCCGGGGGGATACGCAGTATTTT. The rearrangement joins TRBV7-5 to TRBJ2-3; TRBD2, the D gene given by the table, was not confirmed from the DNA. TRBV7-5 is given as a pseudogene. The CDR3 runs to 14 residues.

The J gene is TRBJ1-4, the V gene TRBV14; possible D gene TRBD1, 5 bases. This CDR3 is built from 16 residues. V dropped 3 bases and J dropped 7 bases, with 18 bases sitting between them. Per the germline V gene, CDR1 is SGHDN and CDR2 is FVKESK. The CDR3 region is CASSQGRQTFVEKLFF. CDR3 bases: TGTGCCAGCAGCCAGGGTCGACAGACCTTTGTTGAAAAACTGTTTTTT.

This clone is a singleton in its sample. This chain joins TRBV7-8 and TRBJ1-4; D is unclear. Trimming cost V 0 bases and J 4 bases, with 6 bases left between them. Per the germline V gene, CDR1 is SGHVS and CDR2 is FQNEAQ. CDR3 size: 14 residues. CDR3 DNA sequence: TGTGCCAGCAGCTTAGCGGGTAGTAATGAAAAACTGTTTTTT. Its protein product is CASSLAGSNEKLFF.

The V gene is TRBV30, the J gene TRBJ1-3; 9 nucleotides agree with TRBD1. The CDR3 has 14 residues. The V gene's germline CDR1 is GTSNPN and CDR2 SVGIG (reference sequence). Losses at the gene ends were 3 bases for V and 6 bases for J; bases not matched to a gene: 6. As DNA, the CDR3 is TGTGCCTGGAGAGAAACAGGGGGCGCAAACACCATATATTTT. It yields the protein CAWRETGGANTIYF.

The CDR3 bases are TGTGCCACCAGCAGTCAAACGGGGCGGGTCAGGGGTGCGACCCAGTACTTC. It specifies CATSSQTGRVRGATQYF. The V and J genes are TRBV15 and TRBJ2-5; D possibly corresponds to TRBD1 (6 bases). The CDR3 runs 17 residues. The germline V and J ends were trimmed by 3 bases and 7 bases, with 24 bases remaining between them. Germline V CDR1 and CDR2: LNHNV, YYDKDF (reference sequence).

This clone was picked up one time. The chain uses TRBV14 and TRBJ2-1; D is perhaps TRBD2 (6 bases). In germline, CDR1 is SGHDN, CDR2 FVKESK. Trimming shortened V by 1 base and J by 7 bases, and 20 bases separated the two germline ends. The CDR3 contains 17 residues. Written as DNA, the CDR3 is TGTGCCAGCAGCCAAGGCCTCGGGGGAAAAATTACGAATGAGCAGTTCTTC. Amino acid sequence: CASSQGLGGKITNEQFF.